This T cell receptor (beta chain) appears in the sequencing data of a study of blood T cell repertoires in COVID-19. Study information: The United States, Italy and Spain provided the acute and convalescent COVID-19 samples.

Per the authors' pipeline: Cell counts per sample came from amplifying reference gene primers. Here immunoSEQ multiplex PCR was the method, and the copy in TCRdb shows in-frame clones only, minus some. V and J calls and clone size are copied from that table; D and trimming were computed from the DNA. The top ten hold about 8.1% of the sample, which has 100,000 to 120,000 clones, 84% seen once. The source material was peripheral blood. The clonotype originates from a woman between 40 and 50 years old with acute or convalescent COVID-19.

This chain's CDR3 is CASNRGQAQDTQYF. Written as DNA, the CDR3 is TGTGCCAGCAACCGTGGACAGGCGCAGGATACGCAGTATTTT. The chain is built from TRBV7-3 and TRBJ2-3; 7 nucleotides align to TRBD1. This CDR3 comprises 14 residues. V shed 7 bases and J 6 bases; nucleotides not matched to a gene: 10. CDR1 and CDR2 from the germline V gene are SGHTA and FQGTGA. The whole variable domain, remainder taken from reference TRBV7-3 and TRBJ2-3, is GAGVSQTPSNKVTEKGKYVELRCDPISGHTALYWYRQSLGQGPEFLIYFQGTGAADDSGLPNDRFFAVRPEGSVSTLKIQRTERGDSAVYLCASNRGQAQDTQYFGPGTRLTVL.